Shown below are 14 T cell receptor beta chains from a single sample sequenced in a study of cytomegalovirus exposure and HLA in healthy donors. This PCR relied on a set of 60 Vbeta primers and 13 Jbeta primers. Libraries were prepared by immunoSEQ multiplex PCR; TCRdb keeps only in-frame clonotypes and omits some of them. Of roughly 62,000 clones in the sample, 65% to 75% were seen once. Sequenced input: PBMCs. Receptors originate from a woman aged 25 to 39 in good health and CMV-seronegative.

V usage is TRBV28 and J usage is TRBJ2-6; tentative D call: TRBD1 (5 bases). This CDR3 has 14 residues. CDR1 and CDR2 (germline): MDHEN, SYDVKM. V was trimmed by 5 bases and J by 8 bases, leaving 13 bases between them. The CDR3 loop is CASSIPRDSNVLTF. DNA of the CDR3: TGTGCCAGCAGTATCCCCAGGGATTCCAACGTCCTGACTTTC. The full variable domain, completed using reference TRBV28 and TRBJ2-6, is DVKVTQSSRYLVKRTGEKVFLECVQDMDHENMFWYRQDPGLGLRLIYFSYDVKMKEKGDIPEGYSVSREKKERFSLILESASTNQTSMYLCASSIPRDSNVLTFGAGSRLTVL.

The chain has TRBV23-1 and TRBJ2-7; 14 bases line up with TRBD2. TRBV23-1 is an ORF, and what it does is uncertain. This CDR3 spans 16 amino acids. The V and J ends lost 2 bases and 2 bases, in that order; junction bases with no gene match: 2. The CDR3 spells CASSQPGLAGAYEQYV. The CDR3 region has the DNA TGCGCCAGCAGTCAACCGGGACTAGCGGGAGCCTACGAGCAGTACGTC.

This clone was seen more than once but under ten times. This chain's CDR3 is CASSLDRGGYTF. Written as DNA, the CDR3 is TGTGCCAGTAGCCTCGACAGGGGGGGCTACACCTTC. V gene TRBV19 combines with J gene TRBJ1-2; TRBD1 matches at 9 bases. Germline assignment: CDR1 LNHDA and CDR2 SQIVND (reference sequence). The CDR3 totals 12 residues. The trim removed 6 bases at V and 8 bases at J, leaving 4 bases unmatched.

The chain recombines TRBV28 with TRBJ1-5, with TRBD1 identical over 9 bases. This CDR3 is 21 amino acids long. Germline assignment: CDR1 MDHEN and CDR2 SYDVKM. Germline trimming cut 6 bases from V and 13 bases from J; bases unmatched to any gene: 34. CDR3 protein: CASRRPGQGFGSSRYRIPQHF. The CDR3 DNA reads TGTGCCAGCAGACGCCCGGGACAGGGCTTTGGGTCGAGTCGATACCGTATACCTCAGCATTTT.

The rearrangement links TRBV30 to TRBJ2-5, with D possibly TRBD1 on 6 matching bases. The CDR3 spans 14 residues. Germline V CDR1 and CDR2: GTSNPN, SVGIG (reference sequence). The germline V and J ends were trimmed by 1 base and 4 bases, with 13 bases remaining between them. CDR3 loop: CAWSARTVRETQYF. The CDR3 DNA is TGTGCCTGGAGTGCCCGGACAGTCCGAGAGACCCAGTACTTC.

The chain recombines TRBV2 with TRBJ2-5; TRBD1 matches at 10 bases. Germline CDR1 reads SNHLY; CDR2 reads FYNNEI. This CDR3 comprises 17 residues. J was trimmed by 2 bases and V by 5 bases; bases with no gene match: 11. The CDR3 DNA reads TGTGCCAGCAGTAGGCGCCTGGGGACAGGGGAACAAGAGACCCAGTACTTC. Protein product: CASSRRLGTGEQETQYF. The full variable domain, completed using reference TRBV2 and TRBJ2-5, is EPEVTQTPSHQVTQMGQEVILRCVPISNHLYFYWYRQILGQKVEFLVSFYNNEISEKSEIFDDQFSVERPDGSNFTLKIRSTKLEDSAMYFCASSRRLGTGEQETQYFGPGTRLLVL.

The chain combines TRBV2 with TRBJ1-1, with 7 positions matching TRBD1. The V gene end was trimmed by 6 bases and the J gene end by 4 bases; junction bases not matched to a gene: 8. The germline V gene has CDR1 SNHLY and CDR2 FYNNEI. The CDR3 extends over 14 amino acids. The CDR3 region has the DNA TGTGCCAGCAGGTGGACAGGAGGGATCACTGAAGCTTTCTTT. Its translation: CASRWTGGITEAFF.

The chain uses TRBV5-8 and TRBJ1-2; D is uncertain. Trimming left V 1 base short and J 6 bases short, with 7 bases between. Germline V gives CDR1 SGHTS, CDR2 YDEGEE. The CDR3 is 12 residues long. The CDR3, as DNA: TGTGCCAGCAGCTTGTCCGGGAATGGCTACACCTTC. This encodes CASSLSGNGYTF. Based on the CDR3 plus reference TRBV5-8 and TRBJ1-2, the full variable domain is EAGVTQSPTHLIKTRGQQATLRCSPISGHTSVYWYQQALGLGLQFLLWYDEGEERNRGNFPPRFSGRQFPNYSSELNVNALELEDSALYLCASSLSGNGYTFGSGTRLTVV.

The chain is built from TRBV28 and TRBJ1-4; a possible D gene is TRBD1 (5 bases). V was clipped by 5 bases and J by 6 bases, with 19 bases between them. The CDR3 is 16 amino acids. CDR1 is MDHEN and CDR2 is SYDVKM in the germline V gene. The CDR3 is CASSPEQVPGDEKLFF. For the CDR3, the DNA is TGTGCCAGCAGTCCCGAACAGGTCCCTGGGGATGAAAAACTGTTTTTT.

This clone showed up just a few times. This chain connects TRBV19 to TRBJ1-1; 8 nucleotides align to TRBD1. This CDR3 spans 17 amino acids. Per germline, CDR1 LNHDA and CDR2 SQIVND (reference sequence). V dropped 8 bases and J dropped 0; count of bases not matched to a gene: 14. CDR3 nucleotides: TGTGCCAGTTTGTCCTCTCGGACAGGGAGAATGAACACTGAAGCTTTCTTT. Translation gives CASLSSRTGRMNTEAFF.

The table lists this clone with a few counts. The DNA for the CDR3 is TGTGCCAGCAGCCGGGAGAATCGGGCCAATGAGCAGTTCTTC. It specifies CASSRENRANEQFF. The rearrangement uses TRBV5-4 and TRBJ2-1, with a tentative D call TRBD2 (6 bases). CDR1 SGHNT and CDR2 YYREEE come from the germline V gene (reference sequence). V lost 4 bases, J lost 6 bases, and 14 bases lay in between. This CDR3 region has 14 residues.

The chain is built from TRBV7-2 and TRBJ2-1, with a tentative D call TRBD2 (5 bases). Germline values: CDR1 SGHTA, CDR2 FQGNSA. V dropped 2 bases and J dropped 8 bases, with 16 bases sitting between them. CDR3 size: 15 residues. The CDR3 DNA sequence: TGTGCCAGCAGCTTAACGTCTAGCCGATGGGATGAGCAGTTCTTC. Protein product: CASSLTSSRWDEQFF.

The rearrangement joins TRBV27 to TRBJ2-1; a possible D gene is TRBD1 (6 bases). The CDR3 loop spans 15 amino acids. Per the germline V gene, CDR1 is MNHEY and CDR2 is SMNVEV (reference sequence). Trimming took off 5 bases at V and 6 bases at J, with 17 bases between the two ends. DNA of the CDR3: TGTGCCAGCAGTATTAGAGGGGGAGTAGCCAATGAGCAGTTCTTC. This sequence encodes CASSIRGGVANEQFF.

This clone was seen only a few times. This chain connects TRBV5-1 to TRBJ1-6, with D perhaps matching TRBD1 (5 bases). The CDR3 runs 20 residues. V lost 1 base and J lost 5, with 25 bases in between. Germline V gives CDR1 SGHRS, CDR2 YFSETQ. In DNA form, the CDR3 reads TGCGCCAGCAGCTTGCTGCGGGACGGAGCCGCGAGTCAGGATAATTCACCCCTCCACTTT. It specifies CASSLLRDGAASQDNSPLHF.